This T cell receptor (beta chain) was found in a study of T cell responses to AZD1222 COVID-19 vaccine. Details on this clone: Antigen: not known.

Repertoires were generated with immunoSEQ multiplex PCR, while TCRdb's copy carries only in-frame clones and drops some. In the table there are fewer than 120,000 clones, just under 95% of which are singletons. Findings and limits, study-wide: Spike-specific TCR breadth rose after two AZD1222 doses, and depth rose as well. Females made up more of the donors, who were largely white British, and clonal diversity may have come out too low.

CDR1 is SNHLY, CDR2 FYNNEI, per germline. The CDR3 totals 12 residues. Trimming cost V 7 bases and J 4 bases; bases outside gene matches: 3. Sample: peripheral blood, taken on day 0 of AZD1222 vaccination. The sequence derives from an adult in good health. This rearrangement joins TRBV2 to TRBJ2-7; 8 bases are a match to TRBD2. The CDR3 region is CASIGGEYEQYF. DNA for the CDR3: TGTGCCAGCATCGGGGGGGAATACGAGCAGTACTTC.